These 26 T cell receptor beta chains came from one sample sequenced in a study of cytomegalovirus exposure and HLA in healthy donors (dated by TCRdb to 2017 to 2019). The library came from the immunoSEQ multiplex PCR assay. The multiplex PCR relied on a mix of 60 forward primers for TCR Vbeta segments and 13 reverse primers for TCR Jbeta segments. In its TCRdb copy, this immuneACCESS table keeps in-frame sequences only and misses some clones. Where compared with another copy, unresolved V genes explain less than half of these, and the others have no known cause. The sample records 200,000 to 250,000 clones, around three quarters of which are singletons. Jointly, the top ten make up roughly a sixth of the sample. The sequenced material came from PBMCs. Every receptor here comes from a man aged 35 to 55 in good health and CMV-seronegative.

The CDR3 loop reads CASRDRGLETQYF. CDR3 bases: TGTGCCAGCAGGGACAGGGGGCTGGAGACCCAGTACTTC. V gene TRBV27 combines with J gene TRBJ2-5, with 11 bases that match TRBD1. The germline V gene encodes CDR1 MNHEY and CDR2 SMNVEV (reference sequence). J gave up 5 bases and V 6 bases, and 2 bases lay outside the gene matches. CDR3 length: 13 amino acids.

V and J are TRBV19 and TRBJ1-6, with TRBD1 identical over 10 bases. V was clipped by 1 base and J by 7 bases; unmatched bases: 4. The CDR3 runs to 16 residues. The germline V gene has CDR1 LNHDA and CDR2 SQIVND (reference sequence). The CDR3 loop is CASSIAGTGDNSPLHF. The CDR3 DNA reads as TGTGCCAGTAGTATAGCCGGGACAGGGGACAATTCACCCCTCCACTTT. Combining the CDR3 with reference TRBV19 and TRBJ1-6 gives the whole variable domain DGGITQSPKYLFRKEGQNVTLSCEQNLNHDAMYWYRQDPGQGLRLIYYSQIVNDFQKGDIAEGYSVSREKKESFPLTVTSAQKNPTAFYLCASSIAGTGDNSPLHFGNGTRLTVT.

The rearrangement uses TRBV19 and TRBJ2-3; 9 positions match TRBD1. V was pared by 6 bases and J by 3 bases, with 10 bases of the junction left unmatched. Germline CDR1 is LNHDA and CDR2 is SQIVND (reference sequence). This CDR3 contains 16 residues. CDR3 DNA: TGTGCCAGTAGCCCATCGGGACAGGGATGGACAGATACGCAGTATTTT. Amino acid sequence: CASSPSGQGWTDTQYF.

The rearrangement joins TRBV28 to TRBJ2-1, with TRBD1 identical over 7 bases. With 2 bases clipped from V and 0 bases from J, the junction kept 4 bases outside the gene matches. CDR3 length: 16 residues. Per the germline V gene, CDR1 is MDHEN and CDR2 is SYDVKM. The CDR3 sequence: CASSLRTGASYNEQFF. The CDR3 DNA sequence: TGTGCCAGCAGTTTAAGAACAGGGGCCTCCTACAATGAGCAGTTCTTC.

The rearrangement joins TRBV1 to TRBJ2-7; the tabulated D call, TRBD1, remains unverified against the DNA. TRBV1 corresponds to a pseudogene. This CDR3 region has 15 residues. The CDR3 here is CTSSQEQAPAYEQYF. The CDR3 bases are TGCACCAGCAGCCAAGAGCAGGCACCAGCCTACGAGCAGTACTTC.

The rearrangement joins TRBV7-9 to TRBJ2-3, with TRBD2 identical over 14 bases. CDR3 length: 17 amino acids. Germline assignment: CDR1 SEHNR and CDR2 FQNEAQ (reference sequence). V shed 3 bases, J shed 3 bases, and the junction held 5 bases outside the gene matches. The CDR3 bases are TGTGCCAGCAGCTTGACTAGCGGGAGGGCCGCGACAGATACGCAGTATTTT. It translates to CASSLTSGRAATDTQYF. Together with reference TRBV7-9 and TRBJ2-3, the CDR3 gives the full variable domain: DTGVSQNPRHKITKRGQNVTFRCDPISEHNRLYWYRQTLGQGPEFLTYFQNEAQLEKSRLLSDRFSAERPKGSFSTLEIQRTEQGDSAMYLCASSLTSGRAATDTQYFGPGTRLTVL.

The chain combines TRBV5-1 with TRBJ1-1; TRBD1 matches 7 bases. There are 14 residues in the CDR3. From germline, CDR1 is SGHRS and CDR2 YFSETQ. The V gene end was trimmed by 6 bases and the J gene end by 0 bases; junction bases not matched to a gene: 5. The CDR3 nucleotides are TGCGCCAGCACCCCGACAGGGTTGAACACTGAAGCTTTCTTT. It specifies CASTPTGLNTEAFF.

The chain combines TRBV9 with TRBJ2-2; weak D call: TRBD2 (6 bases). CDR1 and CDR2 from the germline V gene are SGDLS and YYNGEE. The germline V and J ends were trimmed by 0 bases and 1 base, with 7 bases remaining between them. The CDR3 runs 15 residues. CDR3 region: CASSVVGGNTGELFF. CDR3 bases: TGTGCCAGCAGCGTAGTCGGGGGGAACACCGGGGAGCTGTTTTTT.

The rearrangement joins TRBV27 to TRBJ2-5; TRBD1 might be the D (5 bases). With the DNA end fitting TRBJ2-7 better, the J assignment may be wrong. Germline CDR1 and CDR2: MNHEY and SMNVEV (reference sequence). The CDR3 spans 13 residues. The CDR3 protein is CASSFDRAYEQYF. For the CDR3, the DNA is TGTGCCAGCAGTTTTGACAGAGCCTACGAGCAGTACTTC.

This chain uses TRBV13 with TRBJ2-7; a weak D match, TRBD1 (6 bases). The CDR3 is 13 amino acids. Trimming left V 3 bases short and J 3 bases short, with 9 bases between. The germline CDR1 and CDR2 sequences are PRHDT and FYEKMQ (reference sequence). In DNA form, the CDR3 reads TGTGCCAGCAGCTTGGACAGTAACTACGAGCAGTACTTC. This sequence encodes CASSLDSNYEQYF.

The rearrangement links TRBV6-6 to TRBJ2-1, with D maybe TRBD1 (6 bases). With 4 bases removed from V and 10 bases from J, the gap between germline ends came to 14 bases. There are 13 residues in the CDR3. Germline CDR1 MNHNY, CDR2 SVGAGI (reference sequence). DNA for the CDR3: TGTGCCAGCAGTTCAAAGGGGGTCGGCGAGCAGTTCTTC. As protein: CASSSKGVGEQFF.

The J gene is TRBJ1-6, the V gene TRBV30; 10 nucleotides agree with TRBD1. The V and J ends lost 2 bases and 14 bases, in that order; junction bases with no gene match: 9. Germline values: CDR1 GTSNPN, CDR2 SVGIG (reference sequence). This CDR3 contains 14 residues. The CDR3 is CAWSLLGQGSTLHF. As DNA, the CDR3 is TGTGCCTGGAGTCTCCTGGGACAGGGGAGCACCCTCCACTTT. The whole variable domain, remainder taken from reference TRBV30 and TRBJ1-6, is SQTIHQWPATLVQPVGSPLSLECTVEGTSNPNLYWYRQAAGRGLQLLFYSVGIGQISSEVPQNLSASRPQDRQFILSSKKLLLSDSGFYLCAWSLLGQGSTLHFGNGTRLTVT.

This clone appeared a single time. The J gene is TRBJ2-1, the V gene TRBV30; 8 bases agree with TRBD2. With V trimmed by 5 bases and J by 7 bases, 1 base remained unmatched. CDR3 length equals 11 residues. The germline V gene encodes CDR1 GTSNPN and CDR2 SVGIG (reference sequence). CDR3 in amino acids: CAWGTSNEQFF. The CDR3 bases are TGTGCCTGGGGGACTAGTAATGAGCAGTTCTTC.

The chain links TRBV1 to TRBJ2-5; the table's D gene call, TRBD2, was not cross checked with the DNA. TRBV1 is classified as a pseudogene. The CDR3 loop spans 21 amino acids. CDR3 sequence (DNA): TGCACCAGCAGCCCGCCCTCCTCGCCGCTACTAGCGGGGGACACTGCGGAGACCCAGTACTTC. Translated: CTSSPPSSPLLAGDTAETQYF.

The chain carries TRBV11-2 and TRBJ2-7; 8 nucleotides line up with TRBD1. V shed 1 base, J shed 6 bases, and the junction held 5 bases outside the gene matches. The length of the CDR3 is 14 residues. CDR1 and CDR2 (germline): SGHAT, FQNNGV. The CDR3 loop is CASSLVTGGTEQYF. CDR3 nucleotides: TGTGCCAGCAGCTTAGTTACAGGGGGAACCGAGCAGTACTTC.

This clone was seen only a few times. This chain uses TRBV7-2 with TRBJ2-7; TRBD2 is a possible D gene (5 bases). The CDR3 sequence is 13 residues long. The V end lost 3 bases, the J end lost 7 bases, and 13 bases lay between the germline ends. CDR1 is SGHTA and CDR2 is FQGNSA in the germline V gene. CDR3: CASSLRQEAEQYF. For the CDR3, the DNA is TGTGCCAGCAGCTTGAGGCAGGAGGCAGAGCAGTACTTC.

The rearrangement uses TRBV2 and TRBJ1-2; D might be TRBD1 (5 bases). The ends were cut back, 4 bases at V and 2 bases at J, with 11 bases in the middle. The CDR3 is made up of 14 amino acids. Germline lookup yields CDR1 SNHLY and CDR2 FYNNEI. CDR3 sequence: CASSAQTVNYGYTF. In nucleotides, the CDR3 is TGTGCCAGCAGTGCCCAGACAGTCAACTATGGCTACACCTTC.

The chain recombines TRBV4-1 with TRBJ2-7, with 9 positions matching TRBD1. The CDR3 totals 14 residues. V gave up 1 base and J gave up 2 bases; unmatched junction bases: 0. Germline-derived CDR1 and CDR2 are MGHRA and YSYEKL. CDR3 nucleotides: TGCGCCAGCAGCCAAGGACAGGGGGCCTACGAGCAGTACTTC. Translation: CASSQGQGAYEQYF.

This clone was seen a handful of times. This rearrangement joins TRBV5-8 to TRBJ1-5; D is ambiguous. V lost 6 bases, J lost 11 bases, and 12 bases lay in between. Germline CDR1 and CDR2: SGHTS and YDEGEE. This CDR3 contains 11 residues. DNA for the CDR3: TGTGCCAGCACCACTACTGGTGCCCAGCATTTT. Translation: CASTTTGAQHF.

The CDR3 protein is CASSEIRGLAGAEDTQYF. In nucleotides, the CDR3 is TGTGCCAGCAGTGAAATTCGGGGACTAGCGGGAGCGGAAGATACGCAGTATTTT. The chain links TRBV2 to TRBJ2-3; 14 positions match TRBD2. V shed 2 bases, J shed 5 bases, and the junction held 9 bases outside the gene matches. The CDR3 spans 18 residues. The germline gives CDR1 SNHLY, CDR2 FYNNEI.

J is TRBJ2-7 and V is TRBV15; TRBD1 might be the D (6 bases). Germline CDR1 reads LNHNV; CDR2 reads YYDKDF (reference sequence). The CDR3 spans 14 residues. V lost 1 base and J 2 bases, leaving 9 bases between the germline ends. The CDR3 nucleotides read TGTGCCACCAGCAGAGTCGCAGGGGCCTACGAGCAGTACTTC. It specifies CATSRVAGAYEQYF.

Here the CDR3 DNA reads TGTGCCAGCAGCCCCGGGACTAGCGGGGGGAGGGATACGCAGTATTTT. Translating gives CASSPGTSGGRDTQYF. The rearrangement uses TRBV2 and TRBJ2-3, with TRBD2 identical over 15 bases. The V gene's germline CDR1 is SNHLY and CDR2 FYNNEI. The CDR3 runs 16 residues. The ends lost 6 bases at V and 6 bases at J; junction bases unmatched: 7.

DNA for the CDR3: TGTGCCAGCAGCTTGCAACTAGCGGGGCCCAATGAGCAGTTCTTC. Translated, it gives CASSLQLAGPNEQFF. The V and J genes are TRBV7-7 and TRBJ2-1; 10 bases match TRBD2. The V segment lost 3 bases and the J segment 6 bases; nucleotides outside the gene matches: 5. The length of the CDR3 is 15 residues. Looked up from germline, CDR1 is SSHAT and CDR2 is FNYEAQ (reference sequence).

The chain has TRBV7-2 and TRBJ2-5; 14 bases agree with TRBD2. Germline V gives CDR1 SGHTA, CDR2 FQGNSA. J gave up 5 bases and V 5 bases, and 7 bases lay outside the gene matches. The CDR3 has 16 amino acids. CDR3 protein: CASSKTSGGAGETQYF. The CDR3, as DNA: TGTGCCAGCAGCAAGACTAGCGGGGGGGCGGGGGAGACCCAGTACTTC.

The genes are TRBV9 and TRBJ1-5; D is perhaps TRBD1 (5 bases). V lost 0 bases to trimming and J lost 2 bases, with 12 bases between them. The CDR3 spans 16 residues. Per germline, CDR1 SGDLS and CDR2 YYNGEE. CDR3 DNA sequence: TGTGCCAGCAGCGTAGTCTCGGAACAGGGCAATCAGCCCCAGCATTTT. Translation gives CASSVVSEQGNQPQHF.

The V gene is TRBV6-1, the J gene TRBJ1-5; unclear D gene. The germline V and J ends were trimmed by 6 bases and 11 bases, with 23 bases remaining between them. Per germline, CDR1 MNHNS and CDR2 SASEGT. The CDR3 sequence is 15 residues long. The CDR3 reads CASRPAQSLGGAQHF. The CDR3 DNA sequence: TGTGCCAGCAGGCCAGCACAAAGCCTAGGTGGAGCCCAGCATTTT.